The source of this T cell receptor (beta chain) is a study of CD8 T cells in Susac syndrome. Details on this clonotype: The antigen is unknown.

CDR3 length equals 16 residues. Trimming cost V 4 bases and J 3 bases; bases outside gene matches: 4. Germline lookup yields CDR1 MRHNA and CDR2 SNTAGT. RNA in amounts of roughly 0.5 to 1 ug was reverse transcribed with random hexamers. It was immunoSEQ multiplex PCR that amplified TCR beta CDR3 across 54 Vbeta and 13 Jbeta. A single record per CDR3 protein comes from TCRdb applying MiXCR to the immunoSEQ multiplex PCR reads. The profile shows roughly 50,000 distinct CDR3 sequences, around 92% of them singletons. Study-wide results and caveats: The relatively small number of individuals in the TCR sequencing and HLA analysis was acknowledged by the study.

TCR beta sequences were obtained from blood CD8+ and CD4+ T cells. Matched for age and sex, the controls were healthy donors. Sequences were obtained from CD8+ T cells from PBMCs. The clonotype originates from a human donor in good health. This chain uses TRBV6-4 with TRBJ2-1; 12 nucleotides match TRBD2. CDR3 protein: CASSASGRAFYNEQFF. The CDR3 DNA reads TGTGCCAGCAGTGCTAGCGGGAGGGCCTTCTACAATGAGCAGTTCTTC.